This T cell receptor (beta chain) was sequenced for a study of regulatory T cells in long-lasting Graves disease. Study-wide points: Under persistent disease, TRBV28, TRBJ1-2 and TRBJ2-5 were used preferentially.

Through Arm-PCR of CDR3 regions and iRepertoire HTBI primers, TCR beta libraries were built. Via MiXCR, TCRdb re-called the multiplex PCR reads, giving one row per CDR3 protein. The table has about 440,000 distinct CDR3 sequences, 15% seen once. As for time point: newly diagnosed GD, antithyroid drugs for less than 3 months. PBMCs provided the RNA from which the TCR library was made. Patient provenance is recorded as an endocrinology department in Xi'an, China. This clonotype was picked up many times. Antigen specificity is unknown. The CDR3 contains 12 residues. Germline CDR1 and CDR2: DFQATT and SNEGSKA (reference sequence). Trimming stripped 4 bases from V and 2 bases from J, with 7 bases between. These data also featured in a second study, about T cells in Graves' hyperthyroidism and ophthalmopathy. From that paper: Patients aged 18 to 65 had newly diagnosed hyperthyroidism lasting under 2 months. Initially, a first-round RT-PCR of the TCR CDR3 employed the HTBI primer set.

The receptor was isolated from a young woman with Graves disease. V and J are TRBV20-1 and TRBJ2-3; D call uncertain. The sequencing used peripheral blood mononuclear cells (PBMCs), collected at new diagnosis, from a patient treated with antithyroid drugs. The CDR3 protein is CSATRTTDTQYF. CDR3 coding DNA: TGCAGTGCTACCAGGACCACAGATACGCAGTATTTT.